A single TCR beta chain is shown here with its context. In the authors' workflow: Amplification of reference gene primers provided the estimated nucleated cell counts. Profiled with immunoSEQ multiplex PCR; TCRdb holds only in-frame clones, not every one. The V and J calls and clone size come from that table; D and trimming were worked out from the DNA. The table lists about 95,000 clones, 81% of them singletons. The entry originates in a study of blood T cell repertoires in COVID-19. About the study: The origin of the acute and convalescent COVID-19 samples was the United States, Italy and Spain.

CDR1 MNHNS and CDR2 SASEGT come from the germline V gene. The length of the CDR3 is 17 residues. J was trimmed by 3 bases and V by 2 bases; bases with no gene match: 4. Sequenced input: peripheral blood. The sequence was obtained from a man older than 75 with active or convalescent COVID-19. The chain couples TRBV6-1 to TRBJ2-2; 12 bases fit TRBD2. CDR3 residues: CASSERWTSGDTGELFF. CDR3 coding DNA: TGTGCCAGCAGTGAACGGTGGACTAGCGGGGACACCGGGGAGCTGTTTTTT.